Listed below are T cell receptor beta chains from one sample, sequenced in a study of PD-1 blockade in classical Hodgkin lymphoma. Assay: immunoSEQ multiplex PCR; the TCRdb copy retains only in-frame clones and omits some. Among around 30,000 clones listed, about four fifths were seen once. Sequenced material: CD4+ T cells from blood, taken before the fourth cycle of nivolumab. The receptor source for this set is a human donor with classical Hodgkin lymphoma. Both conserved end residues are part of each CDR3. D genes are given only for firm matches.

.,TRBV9,CASSVAPGLDNEQFF
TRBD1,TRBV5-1,CASSMGQGVGQPQHF
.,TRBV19,CASSIRGAGNTEAFF
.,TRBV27,CASTSDSGYGYTF
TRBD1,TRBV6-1,CASSETGGNQPQHF
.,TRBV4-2,CASSQDSTGNTIYF
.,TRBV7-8,CASSPPGLFYEQYF
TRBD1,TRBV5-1,CASSLVPSGTASNYGYTF
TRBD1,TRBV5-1,CASSLGSLGTGRNEQFF
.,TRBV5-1,CASSLQGGNEKLFF
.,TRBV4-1,CASSQDRGYEQYF
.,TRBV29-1,CSVAPSASTGELFF
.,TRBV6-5,CASTPPGAYEQYF
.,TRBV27,CASKTAGANTGELFF
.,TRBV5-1,CASSLLSGNTEAFF
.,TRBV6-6,CASSLGQFTDTQYF
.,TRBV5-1,CASSLDGRGGTEAFF
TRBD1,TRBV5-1,CASSPSPGQGYNEQFF
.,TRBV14,CASSRLQGGTGELFF
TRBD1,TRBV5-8,CASSWDRGGNQPQHF
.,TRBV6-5,CASRANGGHTEAFF